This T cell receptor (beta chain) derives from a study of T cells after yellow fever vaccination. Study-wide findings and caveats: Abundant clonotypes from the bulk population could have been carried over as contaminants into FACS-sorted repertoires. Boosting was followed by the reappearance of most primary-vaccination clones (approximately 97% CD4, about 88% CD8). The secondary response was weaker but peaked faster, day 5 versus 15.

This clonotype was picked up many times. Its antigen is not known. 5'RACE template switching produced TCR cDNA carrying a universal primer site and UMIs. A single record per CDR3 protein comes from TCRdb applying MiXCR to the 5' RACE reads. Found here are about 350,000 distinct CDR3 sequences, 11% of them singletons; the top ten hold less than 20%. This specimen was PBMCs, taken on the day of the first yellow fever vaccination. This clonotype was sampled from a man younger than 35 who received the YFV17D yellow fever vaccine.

The CDR3 spells CASSAGRSSYNEQFF. CDR3 nucleotide sequence: TGTGCCAGCAGCGCCGGTAGGAGCTCCTACAATGAGCAGTTCTTC. The chain recombines TRBV7-9 with TRBJ2-1; D gene ambiguous. V lost 5 bases and J lost 0, with 11 bases in between. The CDR3 covers 15 residues. The V gene's germline CDR1 is SEHNR and CDR2 FQNEAQ (reference sequence).